This T cell receptor beta chain was recorded in a study of shared clonotypes between healthy human individuals. Study at large: Aged between 18 and 49, the donors were a couple of women and three men.

The V and J ends lost 4 bases and 2 bases respectively, with 13 bases between them. Germline CDR1 reads SGHRS; CDR2 reads YFSETQ. The CDR3 loop spans 14 amino acids. Profiling relied on immunoSEQ multiplex PCR, and the TCRdb table lists in-frame clones only, not all of them. Of hundreds of thousands of clones in the sample, about 74% were seen once. This clone was recorded a few times. This receptor was obtained from a woman aged 25 to 39 in good health. V is TRBV5-1 and J is TRBJ2-7; D not resolved. The specimen sequenced was memory CD4+ T cells sorted from blood. Subset in this sample: CD45RA-negative fraction. CDR3 in DNA: TGCGCCAGCAGCCCCGGATCCTTGACCTACGAGCAGTACTTC. Translating gives CASSPGSLTYEQYF.